This TCR beta chain derives from a study of regulatory T cells in long-lasting Graves disease. The sample's time point: newly diagnosed GD, antithyroid drugs for less than 3 months. Preparation of the TCR library used RNA extracted from PBMCs. With V trimmed by 2 bases and J by 4 bases, 10 bases remained unmatched. The CDR3 has 16 residues. The germline CDR1 and CDR2 sequences are SGHRS and YFSETQ. This clonotype has at least ten counts. The TCR beta library used iRepertoire HTBI primers with Arm-PCR amplification of CDR3. Each CDR3 protein is one row after TCRdb ran MiXCR on the multiplex PCR reads. The table lists about 520,000 distinct CDR3 sequences, around 12% of them singletons. The same sample was also used in a study of T cells in Graves' hyperthyroidism and ophthalmopathy.

The receptor's source is a woman aged 25 to 45 with Graves disease. The chain combines TRBV5-1 with TRBJ1-1, with 8 positions matching TRBD1. This specimen consisted of peripheral blood mononuclear cells (PBMCs), obtained at new diagnosis, from a patient treated with antithyroid drugs. The CDR3 sequence: CASSLTQWGTGTEAFF. The DNA for the CDR3 is TGCGCCAGCAGCTTAACCCAATGGGGGACAGGCACTGAAGCTTTCTTT.